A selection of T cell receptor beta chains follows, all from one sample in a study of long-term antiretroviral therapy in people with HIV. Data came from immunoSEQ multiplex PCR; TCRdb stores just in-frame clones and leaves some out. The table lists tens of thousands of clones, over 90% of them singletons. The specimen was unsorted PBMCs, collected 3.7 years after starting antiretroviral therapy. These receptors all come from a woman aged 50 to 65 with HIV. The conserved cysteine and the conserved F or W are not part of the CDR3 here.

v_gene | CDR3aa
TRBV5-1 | ASSLAGTVGQETQY
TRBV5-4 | ASSQMVEETQY
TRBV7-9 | ASSLGSKSYNEQF
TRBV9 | ASSYGAVQETQY
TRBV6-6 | ASRTQGTDTQY
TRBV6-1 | ASRRARAETQY
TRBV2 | ASTGERHNEQF
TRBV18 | ASSPTPNTEAF
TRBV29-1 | SVHVGTGGREQY
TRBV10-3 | AISEDEDNEQF
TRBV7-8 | ASSRTSGGPNTGELF
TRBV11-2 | ASSTDGNTQY
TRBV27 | ASRRGLNYGYT
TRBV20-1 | SANRGGEAF
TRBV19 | ASSIQRGGQDTQY
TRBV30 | AWSVLGGRANEQF
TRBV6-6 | ASSTSREGAGELF
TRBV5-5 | ASSPGQGNGELF
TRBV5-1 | ASSPRDISYEQY
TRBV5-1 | ASSLTGQGRSNTEAF